This T cell receptor beta chain was identified in a study of CD8 T cells in Susac syndrome. The study, taken as a whole, reports: Regarding the TCR sequencing and HLA analysis, the study admitted that a relatively small number of individuals were involved.

This CDR3 has 17 amino acids. CDR1 LNHDA and CDR2 SQIVND come from the germline V gene (reference sequence). Trimming shortened V by 5 bases and J by 0 bases, and 17 bases separated the two germline ends. The multiple sclerosis controls were treatment-naive patients with relapsing-remitting disease that was stable or active. With regard to this clonotype: Antigen unknown.

It was with random hexamers that about 0.45 to 1 ug RNA was reverse transcribed. Amplification of TCR beta CDR3 across 54 Vbeta and 13 Jbeta was performed with immunoSEQ multiplex PCR. TCRdb re-called the immunoSEQ multiplex PCR reads with MiXCR, one entry per CDR3 protein. This sample carries some 140,000 distinct CDR3 sequences, roughly 80% of them seen once, and the ten largest clones take around 0.49%. The material sequenced was CD8+ T cells from PBMCs. The V call is TRBV19, the J call TRBJ2-1; tentatively, D is TRBD1 (6 bases). This receptor was identified in a human donor with multiple sclerosis. The CDR3 DNA reads TGTGCCAGTAGTTCCTCAGGGGAACCCAGCTCCTACAATGAGCAGTTCTTC. Protein product: CASSSSGEPSSYNEQFF.